The sequence of this T cell receptor (beta chain) was determined in a study of a mutant IDH1 vaccine in newly diagnosed glioma. Study information: Patients got their first vaccination 4-6 weeks after radiotherapy alone, or with temozolomide cycles. The treated population exhibited a male proportion of around 62%, a female proportion of roughly 38%, and a mean age of 40.4 years. Most patients had radiochemotherapy with temozolomide before enrollment; others had one alone.

With respect to this clone: Its antigen is as yet unknown.

Germline-derived CDR1 and CDR2 are SGDLS and YYNGEE. The CDR3 contains 14 residues. Unmatched junction bases numbered 8, after V lost 4 bases and J lost 4 bases. Time point given: week 11, during vaccination. Each vaccine dose was 300 ug of mutant IDH1 20-mer peptide, with topical imiquimod. The astrocytomas were IDH1-mutant, ATRX-negative, and WHO grade 3 or 4. Clones were read by immunoSEQ multiplex PCR, and TCRdb kept only the in-frame ones, dropping some. The profile shows some 130,000 clones, 80% of them singletons. Sequenced material: PBMCs, taken from a glioma patient whose treatment included an IDH1 peptide vaccine. The V call is TRBV9, the J call TRBJ2-7; 7 bases agree with TRBD1. The clonotype originates from a man aged 40-49 years with glioma. CDR3 in amino acids: CASSPGGRMYEQYF. The CDR3 nucleotides are TGTGCCAGCAGCCCAGGGGGACGGATGTACGAGCAGTACTTC.